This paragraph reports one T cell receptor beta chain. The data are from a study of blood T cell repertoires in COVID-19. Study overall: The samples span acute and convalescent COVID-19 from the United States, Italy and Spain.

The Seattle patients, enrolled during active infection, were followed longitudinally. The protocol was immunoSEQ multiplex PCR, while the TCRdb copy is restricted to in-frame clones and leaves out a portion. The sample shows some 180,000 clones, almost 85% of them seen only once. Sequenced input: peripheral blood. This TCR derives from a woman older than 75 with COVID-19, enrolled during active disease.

The CDR3 DNA reads as TGTGCCAGCAGCTTGACAGGGTGGAATGAGCAGTTCTTC. Translation: CASSLTGWNEQFF. The chain joins TRBV5-5 to TRBJ2-1; D is perhaps TRBD1 (6 bases). Deletions cut 1 base from V and 7 bases from J, with 9 bases between. The CDR3 covers 13 residues. Germline V lookup: CDR1 SGHKS, CDR2 YYEKEE (reference sequence). Full variable domain (rest looked up from reference TRBV5-5 and TRBJ2-1): DAGVTQSPTHLIKTRGQQVTLRCSPISGHKSVSWYQQVLGQGPQFIFQYYEKEERGRGNFPDRFSARQFPNYSSELNVNALLLGDSALYLCASSLTGWNEQFFGPGTRLTVL.